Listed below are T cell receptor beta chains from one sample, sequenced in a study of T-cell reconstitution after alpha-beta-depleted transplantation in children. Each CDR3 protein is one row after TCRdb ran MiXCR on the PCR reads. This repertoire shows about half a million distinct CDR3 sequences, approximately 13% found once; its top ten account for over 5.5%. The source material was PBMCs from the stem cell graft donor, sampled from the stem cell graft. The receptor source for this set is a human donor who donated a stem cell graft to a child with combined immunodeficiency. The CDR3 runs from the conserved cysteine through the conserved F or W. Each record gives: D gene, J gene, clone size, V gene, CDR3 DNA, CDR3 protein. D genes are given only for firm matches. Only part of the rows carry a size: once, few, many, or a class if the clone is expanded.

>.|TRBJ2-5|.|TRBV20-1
TGCAGTGCCCGACAGGTGGGAGAGACCCAGTACTTC
CSARQVGETQYF
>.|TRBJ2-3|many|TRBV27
TGTGCCAGCAGCTCAACCGGGACTCGAGGCACAGATACGCAGTATTTT
CASSSTGTRGTDTQYF
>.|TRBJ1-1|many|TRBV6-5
TGTGCCAGCAGTTCCTTAGGGAACACTGAAGCTTTCTTT
CASSSLGNTEAFF
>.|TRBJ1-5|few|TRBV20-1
TGCAGTGCTTACTCCTCCGCGGCTCGGGGCAATCAGCCCCAGCATTTT
CSAYSSAARGNQPQHF
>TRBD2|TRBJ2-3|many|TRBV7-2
TGTGCCAGCAGCTTACAGGCGGGAGGTACAGATACGCAGTATTTT
CASSLQAGGTDTQYF
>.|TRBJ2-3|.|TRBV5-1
TGCGCCAGCAGCCCATACTCTAACGCGGGGCCATGGGGAGATACGCAGTATTTT
CASSPYSNAGPWGDTQYF
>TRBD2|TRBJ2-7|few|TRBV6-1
TGTGCCAGCTCTCAGCGGGAAGGGATCGAGCAGTACTTC
CASSQREGIEQYF
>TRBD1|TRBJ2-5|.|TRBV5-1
TGCGCCAGCAGCGCACTGACAGGGACAGGGGAGACCCAGTACTTC
CASSALTGTGETQYF
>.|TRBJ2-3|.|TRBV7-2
TGTGCCAGCAGCCAACCGACCAATCTTATCACAGATACGCAGTATTTT
CASSQPTNLITDTQYF
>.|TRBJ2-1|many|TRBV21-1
TGTGCCAGCAGCAAAGGTTGTTTGCCCTACAATGAGCAGTTCTTC
CASSKGCLPYNEQFF
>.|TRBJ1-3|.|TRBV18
TGTGCCAGCTCACCACCGGTTCGGGCTGGAAACACCATATATTTT
CASSPPVRAGNTIYF
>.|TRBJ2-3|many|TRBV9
TGTGCCAGCGACCCACTCGGATTTTTAGATACGCAGTATTTT
CASDPLGFLDTQYF
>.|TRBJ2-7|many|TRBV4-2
TGTGCCAGCAGCCAAGAACCCCCGGGCGGAGAGGTGGACGAGCAGTACTTC
CASSQEPPGGEVDEQYF
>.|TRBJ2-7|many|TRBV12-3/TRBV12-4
TGTGCCAGCAGTTTAGGAGAGGCAAGCGAGCAGTACTTC
CASSLGEASEQYF
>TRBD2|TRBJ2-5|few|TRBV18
TGTGCCAGCTCACCCGGGGGGTACGAGGAAGAGACCCAGTACTTC
CASSPGGYEEETQYF
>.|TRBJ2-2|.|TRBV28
TGTGCCAGCAGTTTCTACGACAGATCCACCGGGGAGCTGTTTTTT
CASSFYDRSTGELFF
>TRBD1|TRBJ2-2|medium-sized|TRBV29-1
TGCAGCGTTGCAACAGGGGGCGCGGAATACACCGGGGAGCTGTTTTTT
CSVATGGAEYTGELFF
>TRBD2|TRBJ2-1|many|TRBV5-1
TGCGCCAGCAGCCTCTACGGGACTAGCGGGAGAGTCGATGAGCAGTTCTTC
CASSLYGTSGRVDEQFF
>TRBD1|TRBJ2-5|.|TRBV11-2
TGTGCCAGCAGCTTACGTTTGGGGGACAGGGGAGGAGAGACCCAGTACTTC
CASSLRLGDRGGETQYF
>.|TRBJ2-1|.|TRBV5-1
TGCGCCAGCAGCTTGCCGGGGAAGGGGGCTAGCGGCCCCTACAATGAGCAGTTCTTC
CASSLPGKGASGPYNEQFF
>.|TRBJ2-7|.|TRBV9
TGTGCCAGCAGCGTAGAAGCCCCCCCATCCGAGCAGTACTTC
CASSVEAPPSEQYF
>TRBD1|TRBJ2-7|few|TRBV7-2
TGTGCCAGCAGCTTAACGCTGACAGGGACGGCGTACGAGCAGTACTTC
CASSLTLTGTAYEQYF
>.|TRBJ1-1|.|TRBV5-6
TGTGCCAGCAGCTTGGTGGGGGGGGACACTGAAGCTTTCTTT
CASSLVGGDTEAFF
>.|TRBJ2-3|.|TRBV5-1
TGCGCCAGCAGCTTGGGACTAGATTTCGATACGCAGTATTTT
CASSLGLDFDTQYF
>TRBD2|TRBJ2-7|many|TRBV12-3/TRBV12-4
TGTGCCAGCAGTTTAGGGGCGGCGCGGGAGGGCCTCCCTTGGGGAGAGCAGTACTTC
CASSLGAAREGLPWGEQYF
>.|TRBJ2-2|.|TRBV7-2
TGTGCCAGCAGCTTACATGGGGACCCCAGGGCCGGGGAGCTGTTTTTT
CASSLHGDPRAGELFF
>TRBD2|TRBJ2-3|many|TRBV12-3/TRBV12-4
TGTGCCAGCAGTTCAACTAGCGGGAGCACAGATACGCAGTATTTT
CASSSTSGSTDTQYF
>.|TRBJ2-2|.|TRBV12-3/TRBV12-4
TGTGCCAGCACCCAAAACCGGGGTACCGGGGAGCTGTTTTTT
CASTQNRGTGELFF